This T cell receptor beta chain was identified during a study of cytomegalovirus exposure and HLA in healthy donors. This clone has just a few counts. Its antigen is unidentified. Regarding the study as a whole: The study put 150 or so TCR beta chains on its list as cytomegalovirus-associated.

The PCR made use of 60 Vbeta and 13 Jbeta primers. Libraries were prepared by immunoSEQ multiplex PCR; TCRdb keeps only in-frame clonotypes and omits some of them. The sample records under 85,000 clones, around three quarters being singletons. The germline gives CDR1 LNHDA, CDR2 SQIVND (reference sequence). Trimming cost V 6 bases and J 2 bases, with 14 bases left between them. The CDR3 has 14 amino acids. The chain links TRBV19 to TRBJ2-7, with D perhaps TRBD2 (7 bases). Specimen: PBMCs. This TCR was recovered from a woman under 40 in good health and CMV-seronegative. The DNA of the CDR3 is TGTGCCAGTAGCCCCGCGGGGGCTGCCTACGAGCAGTACTTC. Translating it yields CASSPAGAAYEQYF.